The 32 T cell receptor beta chains given below trace back to one sample, sequenced in a study of cytomegalovirus exposure and HLA in healthy donors. PCR used 60 Vbeta primers and 13 Jbeta primers. Only in-frame clones appear in the TCRdb table, and some are missing; sequencing was by immunoSEQ multiplex PCR. The sample contains some 100,000 clones, 69% of which appear only once. Sample: PBMCs. These receptors all come from a woman aged 65 to 85 in good health and CMV-seropositive.

The gene calls are TRBV5-6 and TRBJ2-5, with 8 bases fitting TRBD2. Germline CDR1 and CDR2: SGHDT and YYEEEE. This CDR3 comprises 15 residues. The junction had 3 bases not matched to a gene; V was cut back by 1 base and J by 1 base. The CDR3 loop is CASSLWSGGQETQYF. The CDR3 DNA reads as TGTGCCAGCAGCTTGTGGAGCGGGGGCCAAGAGACCCAGTACTTC.

The CDR3 here is CASSFLWDRGEEGYTF. The CDR3 DNA reads as TGCGCCAGCAGCTTCTTATGGGACAGGGGGGAGGAAGGCTACACCTTC. V and J are TRBV4-3 and TRBJ1-2; 11 bases fit TRBD1. The CDR3 has 16 amino acids. V lost 5 bases, J lost 8 bases, and 13 bases stayed unmatched. Germline V gene sequence: CDR1 LGHNA, CDR2 YSLEER.

This rearrangement joins TRBV6-5 to TRBJ2-7; 8 bases are a match to TRBD1. V was clipped by 4 bases and J by 12 bases; unmatched bases: 11. The CDR3 has 13 residues. The germline CDR1 and CDR2 sequences are MNHEY and SVGAGI. The DNA for the CDR3 is TGTGCCAGCAGTTTCGCCGGACAGGGTCGTCTGTACTTC. Translation: CASSFAGQGRLYF.

The chain combines TRBV10-3 with TRBJ2-2; TRBD2 is a possible D gene (6 bases). V lost 4 bases, J lost 0 bases, and 9 bases lay in between. Per the germline V gene, CDR1 is ENHRY and CDR2 is SYGVKD. The CDR3 has 15 residues. DNA for the CDR3: TGTGCCATCAGTGTGCGGGGTGCGAACACCGGGGAGCTGTTTTTT. Amino acid sequence: CAISVRGANTGELFF.

This clone appeared once. The rearrangement links TRBV5-1 to TRBJ1-4, with 8 bases aligning to TRBD1. The germline V gene has CDR1 SGHRS and CDR2 YFSETQ. The CDR3 sequence is 14 residues long. V dropped 4 bases and J dropped 8; count of bases not matched to a gene: 7. This CDR3 reads CASSVQGAEEKLFF. CDR3 DNA sequence: TGCGCCAGCAGCGTGCAGGGGGCGGAGGAAAAACTGTTTTTT.

V gene TRBV5-1 combines with J gene TRBJ2-7; 8 nucleotides match TRBD1. This CDR3 contains 16 residues. V lost 1 base, J lost 1 base, and 7 bases stayed unmatched. Germline V gene lookup returns CDR1 SGHRS and CDR2 YFSETQ. Here the CDR3 DNA reads TGCGCCAGCAGCTTGTATCCCGGGACAGGATCCTACGAGCAGTACTTC. Translation: CASSLYPGTGSYEQYF.

J is TRBJ2-2 and V is TRBV5-6; D ambiguous. The germline V gene encodes CDR1 SGHDT and CDR2 YYEEEE. With 2 bases removed from V and 5 bases from J, the gap between germline ends came to 4 bases. The CDR3 consists of 12 residues. CDR3 region: CASSFMTGELFF. The CDR3 DNA is TGTGCCAGCAGCTTCATGACCGGGGAGCTGTTTTTT.

The CDR3 here is CASSEDSRYGYTF. CDR3 sequence (DNA): TGTGCCAGCAGCGAAGACAGTCGCTATGGCTACACCTTC. The genes are TRBV7-9 and TRBJ1-2, with a tentative D call TRBD1 (5 bases). The CDR3 extends over 13 amino acids. Trimming pared 5 bases from V and 4 bases from J, leaving 11 bases between. CDR1 is SEHNR and CDR2 is FQNEAQ in the germline V gene (reference sequence). Full variable domain (rest looked up from reference TRBV7-9 and TRBJ1-2): DTGVSQNPRHKITKRGQNVTFRCDPISEHNRLYWYRQTLGQGPEFLTYFQNEAQLEKSRLLSDRFSAERPKGSFSTLEIQRTEQGDSAMYLCASSEDSRYGYTFGSGTRLTVV.

The chain links TRBV11-2 to TRBJ2-7; 7 nucleotides align to TRBD1. The J segment lost 6 bases and the V segment lost 0 bases, leaving 2 bases of the junction unmatched. This CDR3 comprises 13 residues. CDR1 SGHAT and CDR2 FQNNGV come from the germline V gene. The chain's CDR3 is CASSLESGGEQYF. CDR3 DNA: TGTGCCAGCAGCTTAGAATCAGGGGGCGAGCAGTACTTC. The variable domain in full, completed from reference TRBV11-2 and TRBJ2-7, reads EAGVAQSPRYKIIEKRQSVAFWCNPISGHATLYWYQQILGQGPKLLIQFQNNGVVDDSQLPKDRFSAERLKGVDSTLKIQPAKLEDSAVYLCASSLESGGEQYFGPGTRLTVT.

V gene TRBV28 combines with J gene TRBJ1-5; a possible D gene is TRBD1 (6 bases). Germline assignment: CDR1 MDHEN and CDR2 SYDVKM. The CDR3 consists of 15 residues. Deletions cut 5 bases from V and 1 base from J, with 12 bases between. CDR3: CASSLPTGSNQPQHF. CDR3 in DNA: TGTGCCAGCAGTCTCCCAACAGGGAGCAATCAGCCCCAGCATTTT.

The chain combines TRBV4-2 with TRBJ2-1; D may be TRBD1 (6 bases). The V end lost 6 bases, the J end lost 0 bases, and 12 bases lay between the germline ends. The germline V gene encodes CDR1 LGHNA and CDR2 YNFKEQ. The CDR3 runs 15 residues. This CDR3 reads CASRRQASSYNEQFF. The CDR3 nucleotides are TGTGCCAGCAGACGACAGGCGAGCTCCTACAATGAGCAGTTCTTC.

The rearrangement links TRBV19 to TRBJ1-2; no clear D. The V and J ends lost 11 bases and 8 bases respectively, with 24 bases between them. Germline V gene data show CDR1 as LNHDA and CDR2 as SQIVND (reference sequence). The CDR3 totals 14 residues. The CDR3 DNA reads as TGTGCCTCGGTCCAGAACGGCGCGGCGAGCGGCTACACCTTC. Translated: CASVQNGAASGYTF.

This clone was seen a handful of times. The chain employs TRBV19 and TRBJ2-7, with D perhaps matching TRBD2 (6 bases). This CDR3 spans 15 amino acids. Per germline, CDR1 LNHDA and CDR2 SQIVND (reference sequence). V dropped 3 bases and J dropped 5 bases, with 17 bases sitting between them. CDR3 loop: CASSIVLAGSNEQYF. The DNA for the CDR3 is TGTGCCAGTAGTATTGTTTTGGCGGGGAGCAACGAGCAGTACTTC.

This chain links TRBV5-1 with TRBJ2-3, with D unresolved. There are 14 residues in the CDR3. CDR1 and CDR2 (germline): SGHRS, YFSETQ. V dropped 4 bases and J dropped 2 bases, with 11 bases sitting between them. CDR3 in DNA: TGCGCCAGCAGCCCCGTGGGCGACACAGATACGCAGTATTTT. It translates to CASSPVGDTDTQYF.

The rearrangement links TRBV6-1 to TRBJ1-2; TRBD1 matches at 7 bases. J lost 4 bases, V lost 7 bases, and 9 bases had no gene match. Germline values: CDR1 MNHNS, CDR2 SASEGT. CDR3 length: 14 amino acids. CDR3 region: CASILQTGSYGYTF. The CDR3 DNA follows: TGTGCCAGCATCTTACAGACAGGGTCCTATGGCTACACCTTC.

The V call is TRBV29-1, the J call TRBJ1-1; 8 positions agree with TRBD1. V lost 6 bases to trimming and J lost 3 bases; unmatched junction nucleotides: 9. Germline V gene lookup returns CDR1 SQVTM and CDR2 ANQGSEA. The CDR3 contains 14 residues. The CDR3 DNA sequence: TGCAGCGTACAACAGGGGGGTCGGGACACTGAAGCTTTCTTT. This gives the protein CSVQQGGRDTEAFF.

The J gene is TRBJ1-5, the V gene TRBV2, with D possibly being TRBD1 (5 bases). V gave up 2 bases and J gave up 1 base, with 9 bases separating them. The CDR3 contains 15 residues. Germline assignment: CDR1 SNHLY and CDR2 FYNNEI. The CDR3 sequence: CASSEQGGSNQPQHF. Here the CDR3 DNA reads TGTGCCAGCAGTGAACAGGGAGGGAGCAATCAGCCCCAGCATTTT.

The chain joins TRBV7-2 to TRBJ2-7; 12 bases are a match to TRBD2. V dropped 5 bases and J dropped 3; count of bases not matched to a gene: 5. Germline V lookup: CDR1 SGHTA, CDR2 FQGNSA. There are 15 residues in the CDR3. CDR3 amino acids: CASSPRLAGDYEQYF. CDR3 in DNA: TGTGCCAGCAGCCCGCGACTAGCGGGGGACTACGAGCAGTACTTC.

The chain couples TRBV5-1 to TRBJ2-3, with 8 bases lining up with TRBD1. This CDR3 is built from 16 residues. With V trimmed by 3 bases and J by 2 bases, 8 bases remained unmatched. Germline values: CDR1 SGHRS, CDR2 YFSETQ. CDR3: CASSWGDRSYTDTQYF. The CDR3 bases are TGCGCCAGCAGCTGGGGGGACAGGTCTTACACAGATACGCAGTATTTT.

This clone was counted only a few times. V is TRBV2 and J is TRBJ2-1, with 12 bases identical to TRBD2. The CDR3 contains 16 residues. The trim removed 5 bases at V and 5 bases at J, leaving 7 bases unmatched. The germline V gene has CDR1 SNHLY and CDR2 FYNNEI. CDR3 coding DNA: TGTGCCAGCAGTCAACTAGCGGGGGGTGGCAACAATGAGCAGTTCTTC. It translates to CASSQLAGGGNNEQFF.

The chain uses TRBV15 and TRBJ1-2; the D is unclear. Germline V CDR1 and CDR2: LNHNV, YYDKDF (reference sequence). V dropped 0 bases and J dropped 8 bases, with 16 bases sitting between them. This CDR3 has 15 residues. CDR3 sequence (DNA): TGTGCCACCAGCAGAGATGGAGGCCGCCAAGGGGGCTACACCTTC. Protein product: CATSRDGGRQGGYTF.

This chain uses TRBV4-1 with TRBJ2-5; D is ambiguous. Germline assignment: CDR1 MGHRA and CDR2 YSYEKL. V lost 3 bases to trimming and J lost 4 bases, with 12 bases between them. The length of the CDR3 is 14 residues. The chain's CDR3 is CASSQASGSETQYF. The DNA of the CDR3 is TGCGCCAGCAGCCAGGCCAGTGGTTCAGAGACCCAGTACTTC.

The sample holds a few counts of this clone. The chain uses TRBV7-6 and TRBJ2-5, with D tentatively TRBD2 (6 bases). CDR1 is SGHVS and CDR2 is FNYEAQ in the germline V gene. Trimming took 2 bases from V and 0 from J, leaving 13 bases between them. The CDR3 is 16 residues long. The CDR3 DNA is TGTGCCAGCAGCTTACCGGTGGGACTCCACCAAGAGACCCAGTACTTC. Translation gives CASSLPVGLHQETQYF.

This chain connects TRBV7-2 to TRBJ2-3; TRBD2 aligns across 16 bases. V trimming: 4 bases; J trimming: 6 bases; junction bases outside the gene matches: 4. The germline V gene encodes CDR1 SGHTA and CDR2 FQGNSA. CDR3 size: 16 residues. In DNA, the CDR3 is TGTGCCAGCAGCTCGGGACTAGCGGGGGGGCCGGATACGCAGTATTTT. Translation: CASSSGLAGGPDTQYF.

V is TRBV5-1 and J is TRBJ2-6; tentative D call: TRBD2 (7 bases). This CDR3 has 15 amino acids. CDR1 SGHRS and CDR2 YFSETQ come from the germline V gene. The V end lost 6 bases, the J end lost 2 bases, and 12 bases lay between the germline ends. The CDR3 is CASMGGGAGANVLTF. The DNA of the CDR3 is TGCGCCAGCATGGGAGGGGGGGCTGGGGCCAACGTCCTGACTTTC.

V and J are TRBV7-2 and TRBJ1-5; D uncertain. Germline CDR1 SGHTA, CDR2 FQGNSA. The V end was cut by 4 bases, the J end by 2 bases, with 12 bases between. This CDR3 is built from 15 residues. The CDR3 nucleotides are TGTGCCAGCAGCTCAGACTGGGGAGGCAATCAGCCCCAGCATTTT. Its protein is CASSSDWGGNQPQHF.

This clone was detected a few times. CDR3 sequence (DNA): TGTGCCAGCAGTCGCGGGACAGGAAACACCGGGGAGCTGTTTTTT. It encodes CASSRGTGNTGELFF. This chain links TRBV27 with TRBJ2-2; the match to TRBD1 covers 8 bases. Germline CDR1 reads MNHEY; CDR2 reads SMNVEV (reference sequence). This CDR3 has 15 amino acids. Losses at the gene ends were 5 bases for V and 2 bases for J; bases not matched to a gene: 4.

This chain connects TRBV6-1 to TRBJ1-6; D is unclear. The CDR3 contains 14 residues. Germline loops: CDR1 MNHNS, CDR2 SASEGT. The germline V and J ends were trimmed by 0 bases and 10 bases, with 10 bases remaining between them. The CDR3 bases are TGTGCCAGCAGTGAAGCGCTTGGAGGCTCACCCCTCCACTTT. Translating gives CASSEALGGSPLHF.

The chain combines TRBV30 with TRBJ2-7, with 8 nucleotides matching TRBD2. This CDR3 spans 14 amino acids. Germline loops: CDR1 GTSNPN, CDR2 SVGIG (reference sequence). V lost 2 bases and J lost 2; bases outside the gene matches: 5. The CDR3 DNA follows: TGTGCCTGGAGTTTAGCGGGGATTACCTACGAGCAGTACTTC. Its protein is CAWSLAGITYEQYF.

The chain couples TRBV4-3 to TRBJ2-1; weak D call: TRBD2 (7 bases). The V gene's germline CDR1 is LGHNA and CDR2 YSLEER. The V gene lost 5 bases and the J gene lost 9 bases, with 17 bases spanning the gap. The CDR3 consists of 14 residues. The CDR3 nucleotides are TGCGCCAGCAGCAGGGGGGGCTTCTCTCCTGAGCAGTTCTTC. Its protein is CASSRGGFSPEQFF.

The chain couples TRBV5-4 to TRBJ1-6, with D perhaps matching TRBD1 (5 bases). This CDR3 spans 14 amino acids. V was clipped by 4 bases and J by 4 bases, with 9 bases between them. Germline CDR1 reads SGHNT; CDR2 reads YYREEE (reference sequence). The CDR3 protein is CASSPTDYNSPLHF. In nucleotides, the CDR3 is TGTGCCAGCAGCCCGACAGATTATAATTCACCCCTCCACTTT.

The V gene is TRBV9, the J gene TRBJ1-1, with D tentatively TRBD1 (5 bases). The CDR3 runs to 12 residues. V was pared by 0 bases and J by 10 bases, with 10 bases between. Germline lookup yields CDR1 SGDLS and CDR2 YYNGEE. The CDR3 here is CASSVGFGGAFF. In nucleotides, the CDR3 is TGTGCCAGCAGCGTAGGGTTCGGGGGAGCTTTCTTT.